The rows below give T cell receptor beta chains drawn from one sample of a study of regulatory dendritic cells for organ transplantation. Clones were read by immunoSEQ multiplex PCR, and TCRdb kept only the in-frame ones, dropping some. The repertoire holds about 20,000 clones, with under 80% as singletons. These TCRs' antigens remain unknown. The sample consisted of memory CD4+ T cells from blood cultured with regulatory dendritic cells. These receptors were collected from a human donor in good health. Both conserved end residues are part of each CDR3. D genes are given only for firm matches. Some rows have no size entry. The others give once, few or many, or a class for an expanded clone.

j_gene: TRBJ2-2; abundance: -; d_gene: TRBD1; v_gene: TRBV7-6; CDR3nt: TGTGCCAGCAGCTTAGACACAGGGGGAAACACCGGGGAGCTGTTTTTT; CDR3aa: CASSLDTGGNTGELFF
j_gene: TRBJ2-5; abundance: -; d_gene: TRBD1; v_gene: TRBV2; CDR3nt: TGTGCCAGCAGAGCCGGGACAGGGGAAGAGACCCAGTACTTC; CDR3aa: CASRAGTGEETQYF
j_gene: TRBJ2-5; abundance: -; d_gene: -; v_gene: TRBV30; CDR3nt: TGTGCCTGGAAGGGGGATGGAGAGACCCAGTACTTC; CDR3aa: CAWKGDGETQYF
j_gene: TRBJ2-7; abundance: -; d_gene: -; v_gene: TRBV27; CDR3nt: TGTGCCAGCAGTTTGAGACGCTCGGTACGCGGGACAGAGCAGTACTTC; CDR3aa: CASSLRRSVRGTEQYF
j_gene: TRBJ2-5; abundance: -; d_gene: TRBD2; v_gene: TRBV5-4; CDR3nt: TGTGCCAGCAGCCTCCGGCGGGGGGGTTCGGAGACCCAGTACTTC; CDR3aa: CASSLRRGGSETQYF
j_gene: TRBJ1-1; abundance: -; d_gene: -; v_gene: TRBV19; CDR3nt: TGTGCCAGTAGTCTCAGGGGCGAGAACACTGAAGCTTTCTTT; CDR3aa: CASSLRGENTEAFF
j_gene: TRBJ2-7; abundance: -; d_gene: TRBD2; v_gene: TRBV7-2; CDR3nt: TGTGCCAGCAGCGCCCCGACTAGCGGGAGGAACGAGCAGTACTTC; CDR3aa: CASSAPTSGRNEQYF
j_gene: TRBJ2-6; abundance: -; d_gene: -; v_gene: TRBV11-2; CDR3nt: TGTGCCAGCAGTCGCGGACATTTACGGGCCAACGTCCTGACTTTC; CDR3aa: CASSRGHLRANVLTF
j_gene: TRBJ1-1; abundance: -; d_gene: TRBD1; v_gene: TRBV18; CDR3nt: TGTGCCAGCTCGCTCGAGACAGGGGAGACTGAAGCTTTCTTT; CDR3aa: CASSLETGETEAFF
j_gene: TRBJ1-1; abundance: -; d_gene: TRBD1; v_gene: TRBV14; CDR3nt: TGTGCCAGCAGCCCGAGGACAGGCGTTCTGAACACTGAAGCTTTCTTT; CDR3aa: CASSPRTGVLNTEAFF
j_gene: TRBJ2-1; abundance: -; d_gene: TRBD2; v_gene: TRBV29-1; CDR3nt: TGCAGCGCTAGCGGGGGCGGTGGCCTAGGGGCGCAGTTCTTC; CDR3aa: CSASGGGGLGAQFF
j_gene: TRBJ1-1; abundance: once; d_gene: TRBD1; v_gene: TRBV2; CDR3nt: TGTGCCAGCAGTCGACAGGGCCACACTGAAGCTTTCTTT; CDR3aa: CASSRQGHTEAFF
j_gene: TRBJ1-5; abundance: few; d_gene: -; v_gene: TRBV7-6; CDR3nt: TGTGCCAGCAGCTTAGTAGGCAGCCCGAATCAGCCCCAGCATTTT; CDR3aa: CASSLVGSPNQPQHF
j_gene: TRBJ1-5; abundance: few; d_gene: -; v_gene: TRBV7-6; CDR3nt: TGTGCCAGCAGCTTAGGTAACGGCGAAGGACAGCCCCAGCATTTT; CDR3aa: CASSLGNGEGQPQHF
j_gene: TRBJ1-2; abundance: -; d_gene: -; v_gene: TRBV5-1; CDR3nt: TGCGCCAGCAGCTTGGGGCAGGGCGACGGCTACACCTTC; CDR3aa: CASSLGQGDGYTF
j_gene: TRBJ1-2; abundance: few; d_gene: -; v_gene: TRBV10-3; CDR3nt: TGTGCCATCAGTGAGTCCCCAGGGTATGGCTACACCTTC; CDR3aa: CAISESPGYGYTF
j_gene: TRBJ2-7; abundance: -; d_gene: TRBD1; v_gene: TRBV10-3; CDR3nt: TGTGCCATCAGCCCAGACAGGGGGCATGCCTACGAGCAGTACTTC; CDR3aa: CAISPDRGHAYEQYF
j_gene: TRBJ1-4; abundance: -; d_gene: -; v_gene: TRBV25-1; CDR3nt: TGTGCCAGCAGTGAAAGGCTGGTTGAAAAACTGTTTTTT; CDR3aa: CASSERLVEKLFF
j_gene: TRBJ2-7; abundance: -; d_gene: TRBD1; v_gene: TRBV4-3; CDR3nt: TGCGCCAGCAGCCATCATAACCGGGACAGGTATTACGAGCAGTACTTC; CDR3aa: CASSHHNRDRYYEQYF
j_gene: TRBJ2-5; abundance: once; d_gene: -; v_gene: TRBV2; CDR3nt: TGTGCCAGCAAAGGAGAGACCCAGTACTTC; CDR3aa: CASKGETQYF
j_gene: TRBJ1-5; abundance: -; d_gene: -; v_gene: TRBV6-5; CDR3nt: TGTGCCAGCAGCCTCTCGGTCTTGAGCAATCAGCCCCAGCATTTT; CDR3aa: CASSLSVLSNQPQHF
j_gene: TRBJ2-3; abundance: -; d_gene: TRBD2; v_gene: TRBV27; CDR3nt: TGTGCCAGCAGTTTAGGCCTAGCGGGAGCTAGCACAGATACGCAGTATTTT; CDR3aa: CASSLGLAGASTDTQYF
j_gene: TRBJ2-5; abundance: -; d_gene: -; v_gene: TRBV20-1; CDR3nt: TGCAGTGGACAGCACCAAGAGACCCAGTACTTC; CDR3aa: CSGQHQETQYF